This T cell receptor (beta chain) comes out of a study of blood T cell repertoires in COVID-19. Looking at the study overall: The United States, Italy and Spain provided the acute and convalescent COVID-19 samples.

Recovered status applied to Cohort 3 donors who had two consecutive negative PCRs. It also applied to those with clearance or with symptom resolution. Measured with immunoSEQ multiplex PCR; TCRdb has only the in-frame clones, and not every one. This table holds some 210,000 clones, roughly four fifths found once. This CDR3 spans 17 amino acids. The ends were cut back, 5 bases at V and 2 bases at J, with 21 bases in the middle. The germline gives CDR1 MNHEY, CDR2 SMNVEV (reference sequence). The specimen was PBMCs or T cells enriched from blood (not recorded which). The TCR originated in a man aged 35-49 years who had recovered from COVID-19. The gene calls are TRBV27 and TRBJ1-2, with a possible D match to TRBD1 (6 bases). The CDR3 DNA reads TGTGCCAGCAGTCGAACCTCTTTGGGGGCGAGGAACTATGGCTACACCTTC. Translation: CASSRTSLGARNYGYTF.